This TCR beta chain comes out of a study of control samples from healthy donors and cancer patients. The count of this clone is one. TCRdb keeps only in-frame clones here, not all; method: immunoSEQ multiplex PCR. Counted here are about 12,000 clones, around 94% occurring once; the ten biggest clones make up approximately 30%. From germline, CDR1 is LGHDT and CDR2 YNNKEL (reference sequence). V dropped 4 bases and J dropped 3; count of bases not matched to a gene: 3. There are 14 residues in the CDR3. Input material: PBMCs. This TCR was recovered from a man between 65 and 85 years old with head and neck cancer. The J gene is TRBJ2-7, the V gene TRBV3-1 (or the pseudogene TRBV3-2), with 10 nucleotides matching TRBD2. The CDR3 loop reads CASSRAGGGYEQYF. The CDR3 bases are TGTGCCAGCAGCCGAGCGGGGGGGGGCTACGAGCAGTACTTC.